This TCR beta chain was sequenced for a study of blood T cells in healthy people across ages. Next came a second PCR, run for roughly 6 to 11 cycles, which used a sample-barcoded 5' primer along with a J-beta primer mix. TCRdb called the 5' RACE reads again in MiXCR, with one record for every CDR3 protein. The table has about 670,000 distinct CDR3 sequences, 45% to 60% seen once; the top ten hold 13%. In the case of this clonotype: This may be a read error, as it is one base from a much larger clone.

This sequence was found in a woman of 80 years or more in good health. Source material: blood.

The CDR3 DNA reads as TGCGGTGCTAGGCCCTCGGGACTGAGAATTTACAATGAGCAGTTCTTC. It is translated as CGARPSGLRIYNEQFF. The chain combines TRBV20-1 with TRBJ2-1; a weak D match, TRBD2 (6 bases). CDR1 is DFQATT and CDR2 is SNEGSKA in the germline V gene (reference sequence). The CDR3 runs 16 residues.